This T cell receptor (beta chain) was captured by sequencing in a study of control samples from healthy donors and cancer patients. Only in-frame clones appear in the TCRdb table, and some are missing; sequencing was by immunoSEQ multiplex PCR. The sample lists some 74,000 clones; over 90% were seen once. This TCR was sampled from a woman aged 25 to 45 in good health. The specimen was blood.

CDR3 loop: CASSPRRGRVEKLFF. CDR3 nucleotide sequence: TGTGCCAGCAGCCCGAGGAGGGGGCGAGTAGAAAAACTGTTTTTT. The chain combines TRBV3-1 (or the pseudogene TRBV3-2) with TRBJ1-4; 7 nucleotides line up with TRBD1. The germline gives CDR1 LGHDT, CDR2 YNNKEL (reference sequence). CDR3 length: 15 amino acids. The ends lost 4 bases at V and 8 bases at J; junction bases unmatched: 10.